This entry lists 13 T cell receptor beta chains sequenced from one sample in a study of spatial heterogeneity in lung cancer. No antigen has been assigned to these receptors. Each CDR3 protein gets one entry after TCRdb re-called the 5' RACE reads with MiXCR. Here the sample spans around 11,000 distinct CDR3 sequences, 9% to 14% being singletons. As to time point: sample taken at primary tumor resection. Findings and caveats of the study: Within tumors, counts of expanded alpha and beta TCRs tracked tumor mutation counts.

The material sequenced was lung tumor tissue, taken at surgery. The receptor set was obtained from a female donor with early-stage non-small cell lung cancer.

This clonotype rates as medium-sized. The chain couples TRBV7-2 to TRBJ2-7; a possible D gene is TRBD2 (6 bases). CDR3 length: 15 amino acids. Germline CDR1 is SGHTA and CDR2 is FQGNSA. V was trimmed by 2 bases and J by 4 bases, leaving 15 bases between them. CDR3 sequence: CASSLRTVGGYEQYF. CDR3 nucleotide sequence: TGTGCCAGCAGCTTACGGACGGTCGGGGGTTACGAGCAGTACTTC.

This clonotype was detected many times. The chain couples TRBV30 to TRBJ1-1; D may be TRBD1 (5 bases). The germline V and J ends were trimmed by 2 bases and 8 bases, with 15 bases remaining between them. This CDR3 has 13 residues. Germline CDR1 and CDR2: GTSNPN and SVGIG (reference sequence). In DNA form, the CDR3 reads TGTGCCTGGAGTCCCCGTCGGGCAGGGGAAGCTTTCTTT. Encoded protein: CAWSPRRAGEAFF.

This clonotype was seen ten or more times. The chain is built from TRBV3-1 and TRBJ1-1; 7 bases are shared with TRBD1. The CDR3 extends over 14 amino acids. The germline V gene has CDR1 LGHDT and CDR2 YNNKEL (reference sequence). With V trimmed by 4 bases and J by 5 bases, 7 bases remained unmatched. CDR3 in DNA: TGTGCCAGCAGCCCTGGGACAGATGGGACTGAAGCTTTCTTT. Translated, it gives CASSPGTDGTEAFF. Full variable domain (outside the CDR3, taken from reference TRBV3-1 and TRBJ1-1): DTAVSQTPKYLVTQMGNDKSIKCEQNLGHDTMYWYKQDSKKFLKIMFSYNNKELIINETVPNRFSPKSPDKAHLNLHINSLELGDSAVYFCASSPGTDGTEAFFGQGTRLTVV.

V usage is TRBV12-3 or TRBV12-4 and J usage is TRBJ1-5; the D is unclear. The CDR3 spans 13 residues. V lost 0 bases and J 4 bases, leaving 4 bases between the germline ends. The CDR3 DNA is TGTGCCAGCAGTTTAGCCCTGAATCAGCCCCAGCATTTT. It encodes CASSLALNQPQHF.

This clonotype has ten or more counts. This rearrangement joins TRBV13 to TRBJ2-5; 7 bases line up with TRBD1. With V trimmed by 0 bases and J by 5 bases, 12 bases remained unmatched. Germline CDR1 reads PRHDT; CDR2 reads FYEKMQ (reference sequence). The CDR3 totals 17 residues. Here the CDR3 DNA reads TGTGCCAGCAGCTTAGGCGAGGGGGCGGTAAGAAGGGAGACCCAGTACTTC. It yields the protein CASSLGEGAVRRETQYF.

This clonotype was seen ten or more times. In nucleotides, the CDR3 is TGTGCCAGCAGTCGAGAGGGGTTCTTCTATGGCTACACCTTC. Encoded protein: CASSREGFFYGYTF. The chain combines TRBV27 with TRBJ1-2, with D possibly being TRBD1 (5 bases). Trimming pared 5 bases from V and 4 bases from J, leaving 14 bases between. CDR1 is MNHEY, CDR2 SMNVEV, per germline (reference sequence). The CDR3 extends over 14 amino acids.

In its sample, this clonotype was seen many times. This rearrangement joins TRBV10-3 to TRBJ2-3; no definite D call. Trimming took 4 bases from V and 1 from J, leaving 15 bases between them. Germline CDR1 is ENHRY and CDR2 is SYGVKD. CDR3 length equals 16 residues. The DNA for the CDR3 is TGTGCCATCAGTGTTTGGGGTTGGAGTGGCACAGATACGCAGTATTTT. The encoded protein is CAISVWGWSGTDTQYF.

This clonotype was detected many times. The chain is built from TRBV7-2 and TRBJ2-4, with 7 bases that match TRBD1. CDR1 SGHTA and CDR2 FQGNSA come from the germline V gene. J was trimmed by 10 bases and V by 5 bases; bases with no gene match: 11. The CDR3 consists of 14 residues. CDR3 DNA: TGTGCCAGCAGCGAAGCTAGGGGGCCAGGGATTCAGTACTTC. Protein product: CASSEARGPGIQYF.

By share, this clonotype ranks as medium-sized. The chain has TRBV29-1 and TRBJ2-1; D is undetermined. Deletions cut 5 bases from V and 0 bases from J, with 11 bases between. Germline CDR1 reads SQVTM; CDR2 reads ANQGSEA. This CDR3 has 14 residues. The CDR3 region has the DNA TGCAGCGTTCCTTACGTGAGCTCCTACAATGAGCAGTTCTTC. Protein sequence: CSVPYVSSYNEQFF.

The chain uses TRBV5-4 and TRBJ2-3; 13 positions match TRBD2. The germline gives CDR1 SGHNT, CDR2 YYREEE (reference sequence). V shed 2 bases and J 1 base; nucleotides not matched to a gene: 4. This CDR3 region has 17 residues. CDR3 residues: CASSLGTSGTRTDTQYF. CDR3 sequence (DNA): TGTGCCAGCAGCTTAGGGACTAGCGGGACCCGCACAGATACGCAGTATTTT.

This sequence joins TRBV29-1 and TRBJ2-3, with 9 bases identical to TRBD1. The germline gives CDR1 SQVTM, CDR2 ANQGSEA. The junction had 4 bases not matched to a gene; V was cut back by 1 base and J by 2 bases. This CDR3 is built from 15 residues. This chain's CDR3 is CSVEGGQGLTDTQYF. In nucleotides, the CDR3 is TGCAGCGTTGAAGGGGGACAGGGCCTCACAGATACGCAGTATTTT.

This clonotype was picked up one time. The rearrangement uses TRBV29-1 and TRBJ2-1; TRBD2 might be the D (6 bases). The CDR3 extends over 12 amino acids. V shed 7 bases and J shed 3 bases, with 10 bases lying between them. Per the germline V gene, CDR1 is SQVTM and CDR2 is ANQGSEA. The CDR3 is CSAEGDYNEQFF. Here the CDR3 DNA reads TGCAGCGCGGAGGGCGACTACAATGAGCAGTTCTTC.

This clonotype has at least ten counts. The chain has TRBV24-1 and TRBJ1-2; TRBD1 is a possible D gene (6 bases). V was pared by 3 bases and J by 4 bases, with 17 bases between. This CDR3 spans 16 amino acids. Germline values: CDR1 KGHDR, CDR2 SFDVKD. The DNA of the CDR3 is TGTGCCACCAGTGATCCGTACAGGGAAAACGGCTATGGCTACACCTTC. Its protein product is CATSDPYRENGYGYTF.